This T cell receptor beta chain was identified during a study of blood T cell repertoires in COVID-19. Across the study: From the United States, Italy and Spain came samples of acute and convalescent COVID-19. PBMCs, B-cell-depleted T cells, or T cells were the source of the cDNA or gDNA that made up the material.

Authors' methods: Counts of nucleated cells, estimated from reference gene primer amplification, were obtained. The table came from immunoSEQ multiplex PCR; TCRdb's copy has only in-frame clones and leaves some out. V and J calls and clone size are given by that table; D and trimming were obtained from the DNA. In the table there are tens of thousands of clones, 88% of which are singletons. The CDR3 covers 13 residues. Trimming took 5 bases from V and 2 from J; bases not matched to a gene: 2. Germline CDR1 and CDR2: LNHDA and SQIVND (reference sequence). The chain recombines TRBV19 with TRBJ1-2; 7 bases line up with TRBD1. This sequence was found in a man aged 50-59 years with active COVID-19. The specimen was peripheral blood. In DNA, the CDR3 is TGTGCCAGTAGTTCGGACAGGAACTATGGCTACACCTTC. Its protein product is CASSSDRNYGYTF.